What follows are 5 T cell receptor beta chains derived from one specimen sequenced in a study of blood T cell repertoires in COVID-19. The table came from immunoSEQ multiplex PCR; TCRdb's copy has only in-frame clones and leaves some out. This table has about 87,000 clones, approximately 82% appearing once. Sequencing was performed on peripheral blood. The receptors stem from a woman in her sixties or seventies with acute or convalescent COVID-19.

This rearrangement joins TRBV7-3 to TRBJ2-1, with TRBD2 matching 9 bases. There are 16 residues in the CDR3. With 4 bases clipped from V and 7 bases from J, the junction kept 11 bases outside the gene matches. Germline V gene sequence: CDR1 SGHTA, CDR2 FQGTGA. CDR3 region: CASSSPAGLALNEQFF. The CDR3 DNA reads TGTGCCAGCAGCTCCCCCGCGGGACTAGCTTTGAATGAGCAGTTCTTC.

This chain connects TRBV4-2 to TRBJ1-4; possible D gene TRBD1, 6 bases. The CDR3 has 18 amino acids. Trimming took 0 bases from V and 8 from J, leaving 22 bases between them. Germline CDR1 LGHNA, CDR2 YNFKEQ. CDR3 region: CASSQESVRGPSGEKLFF. In DNA form, the CDR3 reads TGTGCCAGCAGCCAAGAAAGTGTCAGGGGCCCGTCGGGGGAAAAACTGTTTTTT.

This clone was picked up a small number of times. This chain joins TRBV30 and TRBJ1-4; 9 bases match TRBD1. CDR3 length: 17 residues. J lost 0 bases, V lost 8 bases, and 13 bases had no gene match. Germline CDR1 and CDR2: GTSNPN and SVGIG (reference sequence). CDR3: CALVPGGTGSTNEKLFF. The CDR3 DNA reads TGTGCCCTCGTCCCTGGAGGGACAGGGTCAACTAATGAAAAACTGTTTTTT. Using reference TRBV30 and TRBJ1-4 for the parts outside the CDR3, the full variable domain is SQTIHQWPATLVQPVGSPLSLECTVEGTSNPNLYWYRQAAGRGLQLLFYSVGIGQISSEVPQNLSASRPQDRQFILSSKKLLLSDSGFYLCALVPGGTGSTNEKLFFGSGTQLSVL.

This clone was seen a few times. The rearrangement uses TRBV7-2 and TRBJ1-2; 7 bases line up with TRBD1. V lost 1 base and J lost 8; bases outside the gene matches: 10. Germline-derived CDR1 and CDR2 are SGHTA and FQGNSA. The CDR3 consists of 15 residues. CDR3 sequence reads: CASSLVLGTAMGYTF. CDR3 DNA: TGTGCCAGCAGCTTAGTGCTAGGGACAGCTATGGGCTACACCTTC.

J is TRBJ2-6 and V is TRBV5-1; 13 bases are shared with TRBD2. The trim removed 5 bases at V and 1 base at J, leaving 6 bases unmatched. Germline CDR1 SGHRS, CDR2 YFSETQ. The CDR3 contains 18 residues. The CDR3 coding sequence is TGCGCCAGCAGACTAGCGGGAGGGCCCGGTTCTGGGGCCAACGTCCTGACTTTC. Translated, it gives CASRLAGGPGSGANVLTF. Full variable domain (outside the CDR3, taken from reference TRBV5-1 and TRBJ2-6): KAGVTQTPRYLIKTRGQQVTLSCSPISGHRSVSWYQQTPGQGLQFLFEYFSETQRNKGNFPGRFSGRQFSNSRSEMNVSTLELGDSALYLCASRLAGGPGSGANVLTFGAGSRLTVL.